The 2 T cell receptor beta chains reported below all come from one sample, sequenced in a study of blood T cell repertoires in COVID-19. Repertoires were generated with immunoSEQ multiplex PCR, while TCRdb's copy carries only in-frame clones and drops some. The profile shows about 80,000 clones, approximately 76% of them singletons. The sample comprised peripheral blood. These receptors were collected from a man aged 65 to 85 with active or convalescent COVID-19.

A note on this clone: At one of its ends the junction is not consistent with the germline gene, which may arise from a read error. The chain uses TRBV28 and TRBJ1-1; D unclear. This CDR3 contains 13 residues. The germline gives CDR1 MDHEN, CDR2 SYDVKM. CDR3 nucleotides: TGTGCCAGCCGTTTTAGTGGTTGGACTGAAGCTTTCTTT. Encoded protein: CASRFSGWTEAFF.

The chain is built from TRBV18 and TRBJ2-7; 9 bases align to TRBD1. Germline values: CDR1 KGHSH, CDR2 LQKENI. Trimming cost V 4 bases and J 2 bases; bases outside gene matches: 6. This CDR3 comprises 15 residues. The CDR3 DNA reads TGTGCCAGCTCACGCTTAAGGACAGGGGCCTACGAGCAGTACTTC. Translation: CASSRLRTGAYEQYF.